The 22 T cell receptor beta chains below come from one sample, sequenced in a study of cytomegalovirus exposure and HLA in healthy donors (dated by TCRdb to about 2017). Library construction relied on the immunoSEQ multiplex PCR assay. For the multiplex PCR, a mixture combining 60 forward primers for TCR Vbeta segments and 13 reverse primers for TCR Jbeta segments was used. The immuneACCESS repertoire file appears here via TCRdb, limited to in-frame rearrangements. These files lack a portion of the clones; in checked studies, under half of the deficit traces to unresolved V genes, and the cause of the others is not known. The sample data list about 90,000 clones, and around 78% of these were observed just once. The leading ten clones occupy 0.57% of the sample. The sequenced sample consisted of PBMCs. Every receptor here comes from a man aged 25-45 years in good health and CMV-seronegative.

The chain couples TRBV7-9 to TRBJ2-7, with TRBD2 as a possible D gene (5 bases). Trimming removed 1 base from V and 3 bases from J, with 7 bases in between. Germline-derived CDR1 and CDR2 are SEHNR and FQNEAQ (reference sequence). The CDR3 spans 13 residues. The CDR3 sequence: CASSLDTSYEQYF. In DNA, the CDR3 is TGTGCCAGCAGCTTAGACACTAGCTACGAGCAGTACTTC.

The chain has TRBV7-3 and TRBJ1-4, with D perhaps matching TRBD1 (5 bases). This CDR3 region has 15 residues. Trimming pared 5 bases from V and 7 bases from J, leaving 17 bases between. The germline V gene encodes CDR1 SGHTA and CDR2 FQGTGA. CDR3 region: CASSQILGRPEKLFF. For the CDR3, the DNA is TGTGCCAGCAGCCAAATCCTGGGGCGACCTGAAAAACTGTTTTTT.

The V and J genes are TRBV13 and TRBJ2-1; 11 bases match TRBD1. This CDR3 has 17 amino acids. CDR1 and CDR2 (germline): PRHDT, FYEKMQ (reference sequence). V trimming: 5 bases; J trimming: 2 bases; junction bases outside the gene matches: 8. The CDR3 DNA reads as TGTGCCAGCAGCAGCTCCGGACAGGGGGCTACCTACAATGAGCAGTTCTTC. Translating it yields CASSSSGQGATYNEQFF. The full variable domain, completed using reference TRBV13 and TRBJ2-1, is AAGVIQSPRHLIKEKRETATLKCYPIPRHDTVYWYQQGPGQDPQFLISFYEKMQSDKGSIPDRFSAQQFSDYHSELNMSSLELGDSALYFCASSSSGQGATYNEQFFGPGTRLTVL.

The chain combines TRBV7-3 with TRBJ2-2, with TRBD1 matching over 9 bases. Germline CDR1 reads SGHTA; CDR2 reads FQGTGA. J lost 6 bases, V lost 5 bases, and 22 bases had no gene match. CDR3 length: 20 residues. The CDR3 region is CASSRGPGQGRWGDAGELFF. The CDR3 region has the DNA TGTGCCAGCAGCCGTGGACCGGGACAGGGACGTTGGGGGGACGCCGGGGAGCTGTTTTTT.

In this sample, this clone turned up once. V is TRBV30 and J is TRBJ1-5; 9 bases are shared with TRBD1. CDR1 GTSNPN and CDR2 SVGIG come from the germline V gene (reference sequence). Trimming at V came to 1 base and at J to 4 bases, leaving 11 bases not matched to a gene. This CDR3 is built from 17 residues. The CDR3 DNA follows: TGTGCCTGGAGTGCCCTACGGGACAGGGAAAGAAATCAGCCCCAGCATTTT. Its protein is CAWSALRDRERNQPQHF.

The chain has TRBV7-2 and TRBJ1-2; 7 nucleotides agree with TRBD1. Trimming cost V 2 bases and J 0 bases; bases outside gene matches: 6. This CDR3 is built from 16 residues. Germline V gene lookup returns CDR1 SGHTA and CDR2 FQGNSA. DNA of the CDR3: TGTGCCAGCAGCTTAAGGACAGGCGACACTAACTATGGCTACACCTTC. It specifies CASSLRTGDTNYGYTF.

The chain recombines TRBV28 with TRBJ2-1; D perhaps matches TRBD2 (6 bases). V lost 5 bases, J lost 2 bases, and 13 bases lay in between. Per the germline V gene, CDR1 is MDHEN and CDR2 is SYDVKM. CDR3 length: 15 residues. The DNA for the CDR3 is TGTGCCAGCAGTGAGAACCGCGGGGCCTACAATGAGCAGTTCTTC. Encoded protein: CASSENRGAYNEQFF.

The chain employs TRBV7-3 and TRBJ2-7; D possibly corresponds to TRBD1 (7 bases). V dropped 5 bases and J dropped 3 bases, with 20 bases sitting between them. Germline-derived CDR1 and CDR2 are SGHTA and FQGTGA. The CDR3 totals 16 residues. DNA for the CDR3: TGTGCCAGCAGCGCACGTCGGGGGACAGTTTTCTACGAGCAGTACTTC. Translating gives CASSARRGTVFYEQYF.

The J gene is TRBJ1-5, the V gene TRBV25-1, with D hard to call. This CDR3 is 14 amino acids long. V was cut by 2 bases and J by 6 bases, with 11 bases left in between. CDR1 is MGHDK, CDR2 SYGVNS, per germline. CDR3 sequence reads: CASSEVGAGQPQHF. CDR3 bases: TGTGCCAGCAGTGAAGTGGGTGCGGGTCAGCCCCAGCATTTT.

The chain carries TRBV7-8 and TRBJ2-7; TRBD1 matches 7 bases. With V trimmed by 5 bases and J by 6 bases, 10 bases remained unmatched. CDR3 size: 14 residues. Per the germline V gene, CDR1 is SGHVS and CDR2 is FQNEAQ. CDR3 protein: CASSQFTGAAEQYF. In DNA, the CDR3 is TGTGCCAGCAGCCAATTCACAGGGGCGGCCGAGCAGTACTTC.

V usage is TRBV2 and J usage is TRBJ2-5; D is undetermined. The germline V and J ends were trimmed by 3 bases and 0 bases, with 8 bases remaining between them. The germline CDR1 and CDR2 sequences are SNHLY and FYNNEI. This CDR3 has 14 amino acids. CDR3 DNA: TGTGCCAGCAGTGATTCCGAGTACCAAGAGACCCAGTACTTC. Amino acid sequence: CASSDSEYQETQYF.

The V gene is TRBV13, the J gene TRBJ2-3; the match to TRBD2 covers 7 bases. The CDR3 length is 17 residues. Germline assignment: CDR1 PRHDT and CDR2 FYEKMQ (reference sequence). V trimming: 5 bases; J trimming: 5 bases; junction bases outside the gene matches: 16. The CDR3 region has the DNA TGTGCCAGCAGCCGCCGGTCGGCGGGGGTGAGTCGAGATACGCAGTATTTT. It encodes CASSRRSAGVSRDTQYF.

This clone appeared once. The chain recombines TRBV15 with TRBJ1-2; D is perhaps TRBD1 (6 bases). The CDR3 loop spans 14 amino acids. V was shortened by 4 bases and J by 0 bases, with 9 bases between the two germline ends. The V gene's germline CDR1 is LNHNV and CDR2 YYDKDF (reference sequence). The CDR3 region is CATSTGQTNYGYTF. DNA of the CDR3: TGTGCCACCAGCACTGGACAGACTAACTATGGCTACACCTTC.

This clone was seen a few times. The V gene is TRBV6-6, the J gene TRBJ1-1; the D gene is possibly TRBD1 (6 bases). Germline-derived CDR1 and CDR2 are MNHNY and SVGAGI (reference sequence). Trimming pared 6 bases from V and 0 bases from J, leaving 8 bases between. This CDR3 is 13 amino acids long. This CDR3 reads CASRTGLNTEAFF. The DNA of the CDR3 is TGTGCCAGCAGAACAGGGTTGAACACTGAAGCTTTCTTT.

V gene TRBV6-5 combines with J gene TRBJ1-1; 9 bases are a match to TRBD1. CDR1 is MNHEY, CDR2 SVGAGI, per germline. The CDR3 is 15 amino acids. Losses at the gene ends were 0 bases for V and 6 bases for J; bases not matched to a gene: 5. This chain's CDR3 is CASSYSGTGKAEAFF. In DNA, the CDR3 is TGTGCCAGCAGTTACTCAGGGACAGGGAAGGCTGAAGCTTTCTTT.

J is TRBJ2-2 and V is TRBV5-1; D is possibly TRBD1 (5 bases). From germline, CDR1 is SGHRS and CDR2 YFSETQ. Trimming removed 6 bases at V and 1 base at J, with 13 bases between. This CDR3 spans 15 amino acids. In DNA, the CDR3 is TGCGCCAGCAACTTCGATCAGGGGAACACCGGGGAGCTGTTTTTT. This encodes CASNFDQGNTGELFF.

The rearrangement joins TRBV11-2 to TRBJ1-2, with a possible D match to TRBD1 (6 bases). The CDR3 contains 15 residues. The V end lost 5 bases, the J end lost 8 bases, and 21 bases lay between the germline ends. Germline V CDR1 and CDR2: SGHAT, FQNNGV. CDR3 in DNA: TGTGCCAGCAGCCGTTATAGCGGGGGCTCGGGGGGCTACACCTTC. Its translation is CASSRYSGGSGGYTF.

The J gene is TRBJ1-1, the V gene TRBV27, with 9 nucleotides matching TRBD1. With 7 bases clipped from V and 3 bases from J, the junction kept 9 bases outside the gene matches. The CDR3 extends over 15 amino acids. Germline loops: CDR1 MNHEY, CDR2 SMNVEV (reference sequence). The CDR3 sequence is CASNAGTGFYTEAFF. CDR3 DNA sequence: TGTGCCAGCAACGCCGGGACAGGGTTTTACACTGAAGCTTTCTTT.

The chain combines TRBV7-2 with TRBJ1-1; possibly TRBD1 for D (6 bases). Germline V gene lookup returns CDR1 SGHTA and CDR2 FQGNSA. This CDR3 is built from 15 residues. V was trimmed by 5 bases and J by 1 base, leaving 14 bases between them. Here the CDR3 reads CASSRPTGRNTEAFF. The CDR3 nucleotides read TGTGCCAGCAGCCGTCCCACAGGGAGGAACACTGAAGCTTTCTTT.

This clone was observed once. This chain links TRBV7-9 with TRBJ1-1, with a possible D match to TRBD1 (5 bases). The germline V gene encodes CDR1 SEHNR and CDR2 FQNEAQ (reference sequence). Trimming removed 0 bases from V and 0 bases from J, with 14 bases in between. This CDR3 has 17 amino acids. The chain's CDR3 is CASSLARPDRLNTEAFF. As DNA, the CDR3 is TGTGCCAGCAGCTTAGCGAGGCCAGACAGATTGAACACTGAAGCTTTCTTT.

V usage is TRBV27 and J usage is TRBJ1-6; no reliable D call. CDR3 length: 12 residues. Germline CDR1 is MNHEY and CDR2 is SMNVEV (reference sequence). The ends were cut back, 6 bases at V and 7 bases at J, with 7 bases in the middle. The CDR3 region has the DNA TGTGCCAGCAGCTTCTTAAATTCACCCCTCCACTTT. Translated: CASSFLNSPLHF.

V and J are TRBV25-1 and TRBJ1-6, with D uncertain. V was cut by 3 bases and J by 9 bases, with 12 bases left in between. This CDR3 region has 14 residues. The germline gives CDR1 MGHDK, CDR2 SYGVNS. The CDR3 region is CASSEEERGSPLHF. The CDR3 bases are TGTGCCAGCAGTGAGGAGGAGCGGGGTTCACCCCTCCACTTT.